The 14 T cell receptor beta chains in this list originate from one sample, sequenced in a study of T-cell reconstitution after alpha-beta-depleted transplantation in children listed by TCRdb under 2016. The library was obtained by PCR. Sequencing instrument: Illumina HiSeq 2500. TCR library preparation used molecular barcoding, with unique molecular identifiers applied to normalize quantification of the TCRbeta repertoire. TCRdb redid the processing of the public reads, applying fastp at Q25 and MiXCR, and retained in-frame beta chains. Rows with one shared CDR3 protein collapse into an entry with the most common genes and DNA. Counted in this sample were 780,000 or so distinct CDR3 sequences; 15% to 20% of them appeared once. Just under 5% of the sample lies in the top ten. Read against the paper, the sample's treatment or condition label means: allogeneic hematopoietic cell transplantation with graft depleted of TCRalphabeta T cells and CD19 B cells.

This specimen was PBMCs, mostly from graft donor cells, taken 360 days after TCRalphabeta/CD19-depleted stem cell transplant. The receptor source for this set is a male patient between 10 and 17 years old who had a stem cell transplant for acute lymphoblastic leukemia, so the T cells may come from the graft donor.

This clonotype was picked up a small number of times. This chain uses TRBV2 with TRBJ2-1, with 11 bases aligning to TRBD2. Germline assignment: CDR1 SNHLY and CDR2 FYNNEI. The CDR3 is 16 residues long. The junction had 6 bases not matched to a gene; V was cut back by 4 bases and J by 4 bases. CDR3 sequence: CASSGPTSGVYNEQFF. The CDR3 nucleotides are TGTGCCAGCAGTGGCCCGACTAGCGGGGTGTACAATGAGCAGTTCTTC.

This chain connects TRBV20-1 to TRBJ2-1, with TRBD1 matching 11 bases. V trimming: 3 bases; J trimming: 3 bases; junction bases outside the gene matches: 10. Germline V lookup: CDR1 DFQATT, CDR2 SNEGSKA (reference sequence). The CDR3 has 17 residues. Here the CDR3 DNA reads TGCAGTGCTAGGGAACGCGGACAGGGGGCTCTCTACAATGAGCAGTTCTTC. Its protein is CSARERGQGALYNEQFF.

This clonotype has a single count. Compared with germline, one end of the junction differs, possibly owing to a read error. The chain employs TRBV4-1 and TRBJ1-2; D call uncertain. Germline V gene data show CDR1 as MGHRA and CDR2 as YSYEKL. This CDR3 spans 16 amino acids. The CDR3 loop reads CASSQGHPIGNYGYSF. In DNA, the CDR3 is TGCGCCAGCAGCCAAGGTCACCCAATCGGGAACTATGGCTACAGCTTC.

The chain recombines TRBV18 with TRBJ2-7; no clear D. CDR1 is KGHSH and CDR2 is LQKENI in the germline V gene. The ends were cut back, 4 bases at V and 5 bases at J, with 15 bases in the middle. The CDR3 covers 14 residues. CDR3 sequence: CASSLGSRMHEQYF. The CDR3 nucleotides read TGTGCCAGCTCACTTGGCAGTCGTATGCACGAGCAGTACTTC.

V gene TRBV5-1 combines with J gene TRBJ2-1, with D tentatively TRBD1 or TRBD2 (5 bases each). The germline V and J ends were trimmed by 3 bases and 7 bases, with 17 bases remaining between them. CDR1 is SGHRS and CDR2 is YFSETQ in the germline V gene. The CDR3 contains 15 residues. The CDR3 region has the DNA TGCGCCAGCAGCTCCCCCGGGGCCCCCTTGAATGAGCAGTTCTTC. Protein sequence: CASSSPGAPLNEQFF.

This clonotype has only a few counts. The J gene is TRBJ2-7, the V gene TRBV27, with TRBD1 matching 7 bases. V lost 8 bases, J lost 2 bases, and 6 bases stayed unmatched. The germline V gene encodes CDR1 MNHEY and CDR2 SMNVEV (reference sequence). The CDR3 contains 13 residues. CDR3 bases: TGTGCCAGCTGGGGACAGCCTGCCTACGAGCAGTACTTC. Amino acid sequence: CASWGQPAYEQYF.

The sample holds a few counts of this clonotype. This sequence joins TRBV20-1 and TRBJ2-7; a possible D gene is TRBD1 (6 bases). CDR3 size: 13 residues. Germline V gives CDR1 DFQATT, CDR2 SNEGSKA (reference sequence). V lost 6 bases to trimming and J lost 5 bases, with 17 bases between them. The CDR3 reads CSAYTDRTHEQYF. Written as DNA, the CDR3 is TGCAGTGCCTACACGGACAGAACCCACGAGCAGTACTTC.

This clonotype was seen at least ten times. The chain combines TRBV20-1 with TRBJ2-6; D not certain. With 4 bases removed from V and 2 bases from J, the gap between germline ends came to 15 bases. The V gene's germline CDR1 is DFQATT and CDR2 SNEGSKA (reference sequence). The CDR3 is 16 amino acids. Here the CDR3 reads CSAMDPGNPGANVLTF. Here the CDR3 DNA reads TGCAGTGCTATGGACCCCGGTAATCCTGGGGCCAACGTCCTGACTTTC.

The chain joins TRBV5-5 to TRBJ2-5; D not resolved. V lost 1 base, J lost 1 base, and 8 bases lay in between. Germline V gene sequence: CDR1 SGHKS, CDR2 YYEKEE (reference sequence). The CDR3 runs 14 residues. CDR3 coding DNA: TGTGCCAGCAGCTTGCACCCCTCCCAAGAGACCCAGTACTTC. Translating gives CASSLHPSQETQYF.

The chain is built from TRBV13 and TRBJ2-3; D gene uncertain. The V gene lost 0 bases and the J gene lost 3 bases, with 10 bases spanning the gap. The germline V gene has CDR1 PRHDT and CDR2 FYEKMQ (reference sequence). This CDR3 has 15 residues. The CDR3 is CASSLGGLETDTQYF. The CDR3 region has the DNA TGTGCCAGCAGCTTAGGGGGATTGGAGACAGATACGCAGTATTTT.

This clonotype was recorded many times. J is TRBJ2-2 and V is TRBV12-3 or TRBV12-4, with TRBD2 matching over 7 bases. Unmatched junction bases numbered 7, after V lost 6 bases and J lost 3 bases. CDR3 length equals 15 residues. The CDR3 loop reads CASRTGTIYTGELFF. DNA for the CDR3: TGTGCCAGCAGAACCGGGACTATATACACCGGGGAGCTGTTTTTT.

This sequence joins TRBV4-1 and TRBJ1-1; D uncertain. The CDR3 runs to 13 residues. Trimming stripped 4 bases from V and 2 bases from J, with 8 bases between. CDR1 and CDR2 from the germline V gene are MGHRA and YSYEKL. This CDR3 is CASSLQPNTEAFF. The CDR3 DNA sequence: TGCGCCAGCAGCCTTCAGCCTAACACTGAAGCTTTCTTT.

This chain uses TRBV3-1 with TRBJ2-7, with 10 bases matching TRBD2. The CDR3 is made up of 15 amino acids. V shed 5 bases and J 2 bases; nucleotides not matched to a gene: 6. From germline, CDR1 is LGHDT and CDR2 YNNKEL (reference sequence). The CDR3 reads CASSNLAGAAYEQYF. The CDR3 nucleotides are TGTGCCAGCAGCAATCTAGCGGGAGCGGCCTACGAGCAGTACTTC.

This clonotype was counted a few times. This sequence joins TRBV29-1 and TRBJ2-3; D remains ambiguous. From germline, CDR1 is SQVTM and CDR2 ANQGSEA. The V and J ends lost 5 bases and 5 bases respectively, with 11 bases between them. This CDR3 has 12 amino acids. The CDR3 sequence: CSVSKSGDTQYF. The CDR3 bases are TGCAGCGTTTCGAAATCGGGAGATACGCAGTATTTT.